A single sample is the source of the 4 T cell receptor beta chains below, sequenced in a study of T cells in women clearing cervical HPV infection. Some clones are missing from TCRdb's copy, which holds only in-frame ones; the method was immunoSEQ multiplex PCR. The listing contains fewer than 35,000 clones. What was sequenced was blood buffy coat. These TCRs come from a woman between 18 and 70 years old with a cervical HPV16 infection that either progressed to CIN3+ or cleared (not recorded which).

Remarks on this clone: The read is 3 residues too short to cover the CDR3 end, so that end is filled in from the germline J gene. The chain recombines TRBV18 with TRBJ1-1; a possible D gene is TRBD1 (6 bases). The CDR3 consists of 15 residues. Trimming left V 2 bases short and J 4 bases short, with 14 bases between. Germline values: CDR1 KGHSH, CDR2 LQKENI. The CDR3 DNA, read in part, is TGTGCCAGCTCACCAGTACAGGGTGCCGGCACTGAA. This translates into CASSPVQGAGTE. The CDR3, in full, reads CASSPVQGAGTEAFF.

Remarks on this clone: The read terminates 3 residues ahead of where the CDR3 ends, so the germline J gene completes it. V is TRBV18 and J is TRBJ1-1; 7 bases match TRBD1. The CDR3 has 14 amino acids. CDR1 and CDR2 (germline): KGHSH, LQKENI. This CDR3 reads CASSRSPGGETAFF. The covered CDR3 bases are TGTGCCAGCTCACGATCTCCAGGGGGAGAGACA.

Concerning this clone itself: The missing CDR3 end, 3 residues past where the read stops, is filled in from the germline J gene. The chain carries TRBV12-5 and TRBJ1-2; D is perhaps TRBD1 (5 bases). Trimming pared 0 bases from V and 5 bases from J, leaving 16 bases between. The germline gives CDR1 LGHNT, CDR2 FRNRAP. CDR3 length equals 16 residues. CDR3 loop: CASGLVLRGNGYGYTF. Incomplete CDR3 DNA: TGTGCTAGTGGTTTGGTACTAAGGGGAAATGGGTATGGC.

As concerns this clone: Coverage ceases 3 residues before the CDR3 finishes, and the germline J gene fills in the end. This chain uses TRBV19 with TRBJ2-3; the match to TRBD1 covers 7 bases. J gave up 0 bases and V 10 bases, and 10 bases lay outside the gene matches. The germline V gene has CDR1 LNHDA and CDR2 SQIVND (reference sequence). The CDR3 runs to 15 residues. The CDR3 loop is CATRDRAISTDTQYF. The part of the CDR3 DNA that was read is TGTGCCACCCGCGACAGGGCTATTAGCACAGATACG.